This paragraph covers one TCR beta chain sequence. Its antigen is still unknown. This entry belongs to a study of T cell responses to AZD1222 COVID-19 vaccine. Between the trimmed V and J ends, which lost 2 bases and 3 bases, there was a span of 18 bases. Germline V gene lookup returns CDR1 SGHRS and CDR2 YFSETQ. The length of the CDR3 is 16 residues. Study results and caveats: Elevations in Spike-specific TCR breadth and depth followed administration of two AZD1222 doses. Variant regions that are unmutated are reportedly the target of nearly half of spike-specific TCRs. It was only after the peak T cell response that any repertoires were sampled.

Some second doses came at about 4 weeks and others at about 12 weeks; these were pooled. Profiled with immunoSEQ multiplex PCR; TCRdb holds only in-frame clones, not every one. The repertoire holds tens of thousands of clones, around 90% seen once, with 0.95% to 1.2% in the top ten. This specimen was peripheral blood, taken 28 days after the second AZD1222 dose. The chain joins TRBV5-1 to TRBJ2-7; D uncertain. The TCR originated in an adult who received the AZD1222 COVID-19 vaccine. The CDR3 DNA reads as TGCGCCAGCAGCTTTTCACTTGGGTTACGGCTCTACGAGCAGTACTTC. It codes for CASSFSLGLRLYEQYF.